A selection of T cell receptor beta chains follows, all from one sample in a study of T cells after yellow fever vaccination. TCRdb re-analysed the 5' RACE reads in MiXCR, keeping a single row per CDR3 protein. The sample yields about 160,000 distinct CDR3 sequences, approximately 6.8% seen once. Specimen: CD4+ T cells sorted from PBMCs, collected less than 6 days after the first yellow fever vaccination. These TCRs come from a man younger than 35 who received the YFV17D yellow fever vaccine. CDR3s include the opening cysteine and the closing phenylalanine or tryptophan. The D gene is left open where the match is weak. Clone size appears in some rows only: once, few, many, or a class for an expanded clone.

V gene: TRBV7-2; D gene: NA; clone size: many; J gene: TRBJ2-7; CDR3 protein: CASSWRDYEQYF; CDR3 DNA: TGTGCCAGCAGCTGGCGAGACTACGAGCAGTACTTC
V gene: TRBV12-3/TRBV12-4; D gene: NA; clone size: many; J gene: TRBJ1-1; CDR3 protein: CASSRNTEAFF; CDR3 DNA: TGTGCCAGCAGCCGGAACACTGAAGCTTTCTTT
V gene: TRBV7-9; D gene: NA; clone size: NA; J gene: TRBJ1-6; CDR3 protein: CASSSQLNSPLHF; CDR3 DNA: TGTGCCAGCAGCTCACAGCTCAATTCACCCCTCCACTTT
V gene: TRBV7-3; D gene: TRBD2; clone size: many; J gene: TRBJ2-2; CDR3 protein: CASSSVLAGAQNTGELFF; CDR3 DNA: TGTGCCAGCAGCTCAGTCCTAGCGGGGGCCCAGAACACCGGGGAGCTGTTTTTT
V gene: TRBV20-1; D gene: NA; clone size: many; J gene: TRBJ2-3; CDR3 protein: CSAPDSTDTQYF; CDR3 DNA: TGCAGTGCTCCAGATAGCACAGATACGCAGTATTTT
V gene: TRBV5-1; D gene: TRBD1; clone size: many; J gene: TRBJ1-4; CDR3 protein: CASSPGQGYGYEKLFF; CDR3 DNA: TGCGCCAGCAGCCCGGGACAGGGGTATGGCTATGAAAAACTGTTTTTT
V gene: TRBV29-1; D gene: NA; clone size: many; J gene: TRBJ1-1; CDR3 protein: CSVVPTEAFF; CDR3 DNA: TGCAGCGTTGTCCCCACTGAAGCTTTCTTT
V gene: TRBV20-1; D gene: TRBD2; clone size: many; J gene: TRBJ2-3; CDR3 protein: CSASSIAGISTDTQYF; CDR3 DNA: TGCAGTGCTAGCTCTATAGCGGGAATTAGCACAGATACGCAGTATTTT
V gene: TRBV7-2; D gene: NA; clone size: many; J gene: TRBJ2-3; CDR3 protein: CASSLYYTQYF; CDR3 DNA: TGTGCCAGCAGCTTATACTATACGCAGTATTTT
V gene: TRBV18; D gene: NA; clone size: NA; J gene: TRBJ1-1; CDR3 protein: CASSPPGRTGNTEAFF; CDR3 DNA: TGTGCCAGCTCACCACCGGGGAGGACTGGGAACACTGAAGCTTTCTTT
V gene: TRBV3-1; D gene: NA; clone size: NA; J gene: TRBJ1-5; CDR3 protein: CASSQKGSNQPQHF; CDR3 DNA: TGTGCCAGCAGCCAAAAGGGTTCCAATCAGCCCCAGCATTTT
V gene: TRBV10-3; D gene: TRBD1; clone size: many; J gene: TRBJ2-7; CDR3 protein: CAISEGTGNHEQYF; CDR3 DNA: TGTGCCATCAGTGAGGGGACAGGGAACCACGAGCAGTACTTC
V gene: TRBV29-1; D gene: TRBD1; clone size: few; J gene: TRBJ2-5; CDR3 protein: CSVAGQGGETQYF; CDR3 DNA: TGCAGCGTTGCGGGACAGGGAGGAGAGACCCAGTACTTC
V gene: TRBV9; D gene: NA; clone size: many; J gene: TRBJ2-3; CDR3 protein: CASSPLVGPDTQYF; CDR3 DNA: TGTGCCAGCAGCCCCTTAGTAGGTCCAGATACGCAGTATTTT
V gene: TRBV7-3; D gene: NA; clone size: many; J gene: TRBJ1-2; CDR3 protein: CASSFSRESGYTF; CDR3 DNA: TGTGCCAGCAGCTTTTCGCGAGAGAGTGGCTACACCTTC
V gene: TRBV20-1; D gene: TRBD1; clone size: few; J gene: TRBJ2-1; CDR3 protein: CSARGDRDYNEQFF; CDR3 DNA: TGCAGTGCTAGGGGGGACAGAGACTACAATGAGCAGTTCTTC
V gene: TRBV6-1; D gene: TRBD1; clone size: NA; J gene: TRBJ1-3; CDR3 protein: CASRATPDRASGNTIYF; CDR3 DNA: TGTGCCAGCAGGGCGACCCCTGACAGGGCCTCTGGAAACACCATATATTTT
V gene: TRBV6-1; D gene: NA; clone size: NA; J gene: TRBJ1-4; CDR3 protein: CASRSLPGTTNEKLFF; CDR3 DNA: TGTGCCAGCAGAAGCCTTCCGGGAACAACTAATGAAAAACTGTTTTTT
V gene: TRBV4-2; D gene: TRBD2; clone size: many; J gene: TRBJ2-5; CDR3 protein: CASSPSGGLEETQYF; CDR3 DNA: TGTGCCAGCAGCCCGAGCGGGGGCCTAGAAGAGACCCAGTACTTC
V gene: TRBV7-9; D gene: NA; clone size: many; J gene: TRBJ2-3; CDR3 protein: CASSLLGPTDTQYF; CDR3 DNA: TGTGCCAGCAGCCTCCTCGGGCCCACAGATACGCAGTATTTT
V gene: TRBV5-4; D gene: NA; clone size: many; J gene: TRBJ2-2; CDR3 protein: CASSLVMGSLNTGELFF; CDR3 DNA: TGTGCCAGCAGCTTGGTGATGGGGTCTCTGAACACCGGGGAGCTGTTTTTT
V gene: TRBV28; D gene: NA; clone size: many; J gene: TRBJ2-1; CDR3 protein: CASSFLANNEQFF; CDR3 DNA: TGTGCCAGCAGTTTCCTGGCTAACAATGAGCAGTTCTTC
V gene: TRBV10-3; D gene: NA; clone size: many; J gene: TRBJ2-5; CDR3 protein: CAISDGLTQYF; CDR3 DNA: TGTGCCATCAGTGATGGGTTAACCCAGTACTTC
V gene: TRBV18; D gene: TRBD1; clone size: NA; J gene: TRBJ2-1; CDR3 protein: CASSPEAQGAGEQFF; CDR3 DNA: TGTGCCAGCTCACCAGAGGCACAGGGGGCTGGTGAGCAGTTCTTC
V gene: TRBV18; D gene: NA; clone size: many; J gene: TRBJ1-4; CDR3 protein: CASSRMGTNEKLFF; CDR3 DNA: TGTGCCAGCTCACGGATGGGGACAAATGAAAAACTGTTTTTT
V gene: TRBV27; D gene: TRBD2; clone size: many; J gene: TRBJ2-1; CDR3 protein: CASKGLAGDEQFF; CDR3 DNA: TGTGCCAGCAAGGGACTAGCGGGGGATGAGCAGTTCTTC
V gene: TRBV4-3; D gene: NA; clone size: many; J gene: TRBJ1-5; CDR3 protein: CASSQGQGQPQHF; CDR3 DNA: TGCGCCAGCAGCCAAGGTCAGGGTCAGCCCCAGCATTTT
V gene: TRBV6-2/TRBV6-3; D gene: NA; clone size: many; J gene: TRBJ1-1; CDR3 protein: CASSRPPTEGPPEAFF; CDR3 DNA: TGTGCCAGCAGTCGCCCCCCGACAGAGGGTCCCCCTGAAGCTTTCTTT
V gene: TRBV29-1; D gene: TRBD1; clone size: many; J gene: TRBJ2-5; CDR3 protein: CSVPQGFETQYF; CDR3 DNA: TGCAGCGTTCCACAGGGGTTTGAGACCCAGTACTTC
V gene: TRBV10-3; D gene: NA; clone size: many; J gene: TRBJ2-5; CDR3 protein: CAISDRAPGTQYF; CDR3 DNA: TGTGCCATCAGTGATCGGGCCCCTGGGACCCAGTACTTC
V gene: TRBV3-1; D gene: TRBD2; clone size: NA; J gene: TRBJ2-3; CDR3 protein: CASSHPGGGRDTQYF; CDR3 DNA: TGTGCCAGCAGCCACCCGGGCGGGGGGAGAGATACGCAGTATTTT
V gene: TRBV5-1; D gene: NA; clone size: NA; J gene: TRBJ2-1; CDR3 protein: CASSSIRGTSNEQFF; CDR3 DNA: TGCGCCAGCAGCTCCATTCGGGGGACCTCCAATGAGCAGTTCTTC
V gene: TRBV6-4; D gene: NA; clone size: many; J gene: TRBJ1-5; CDR3 protein: CASSTYSGGRWGSNQPQHF; CDR3 DNA: TGTGCCAGCAGTACCTATTCGGGGGGGCGTTGGGGTAGCAATCAGCCCCAGCATTTT
V gene: TRBV7-2; D gene: NA; clone size: many; J gene: TRBJ2-2; CDR3 protein: CASSLDWTGELFF; CDR3 DNA: TGTGCCAGCAGCTTAGATTGGACCGGGGAGCTGTTTTTT
V gene: TRBV5-8; D gene: NA; clone size: NA; J gene: TRBJ1-6; CDR3 protein: CASSGWIGDSYNSPLHF; CDR3 DNA: TGTGCCAGCAGCGGTTGGATAGGGGACTCCTATAATTCACCCCTCCACTTT
V gene: TRBV12-3/TRBV12-4; D gene: NA; clone size: many; J gene: TRBJ1-3; CDR3 protein: CASRMTGGAGNTIYF; CDR3 DNA: TGTGCCAGCAGAATGACAGGAGGCGCTGGAAACACCATATATTTT
V gene: TRBV24-1; D gene: NA; clone size: many; J gene: TRBJ2-6; CDR3 protein: CAQGTIGGANVLTF; CDR3 DNA: TGTGCCCAGGGTACAATCGGTGGGGCCAACGTCCTGACTTTC
V gene: TRBV5-1; D gene: NA; clone size: NA; J gene: TRBJ2-2; CDR3 protein: CASRRAAANTGELFF; CDR3 DNA: TGCGCCAGCAGGAGGGCAGCGGCGAACACCGGGGAGCTGTTTTTT
V gene: TRBV7-3; D gene: NA; clone size: NA; J gene: TRBJ1-1; CDR3 protein: CASSLGVGEAFF; CDR3 DNA: TGTGCCAGCAGCTTGGGGGTCGGTGAAGCTTTCTTT
V gene: TRBV7-2; D gene: NA; clone size: few; J gene: TRBJ1-6; CDR3 protein: CASTPGATNSPLHF; CDR3 DNA: TGTGCCAGCACCCCTGGAGCCACGAATTCACCCCTCCACTTT
V gene: TRBV6-6; D gene: NA; clone size: many; J gene: TRBJ2-5; CDR3 protein: CASSFKETQYF; CDR3 DNA: TGTGCCAGCAGTTTCAAAGAGACCCAGTACTTC
V gene: TRBV28; D gene: TRBD1; clone size: NA; J gene: TRBJ1-2; CDR3 protein: CASSSFLQGAGGYTF; CDR3 DNA: TGTGCCAGCAGTTCGTTCCTACAGGGGGCAGGGGGCTACACCTTC
V gene: TRBV10-3; D gene: TRBD2; clone size: many; J gene: TRBJ2-3; CDR3 protein: CAIERVINSTSGGLTDTQYF; CDR3 DNA: TGTGCCATCGAGAGGGTAATTAATTCGACTAGCGGGGGACTCACAGATACGCAGTATTTT
V gene: TRBV10-3; D gene: NA; clone size: many; J gene: TRBJ1-2; CDR3 protein: CAISESEGGYGYTF; CDR3 DNA: TGTGCCATCAGTGAGTCGGAGGGGGGCTATGGCTACACCTTC
V gene: TRBV10-2; D gene: NA; clone size: many; J gene: TRBJ2-3; CDR3 protein: CASSVRADTQYF; CDR3 DNA: TGCGCCAGCAGTGTCCGGGCAGATACGCAGTATTTT
V gene: TRBV5-1; D gene: NA; clone size: few; J gene: TRBJ1-1; CDR3 protein: CASSQGPMNTEAFF; CDR3 DNA: TGCGCCAGCAGCCAGGGACCGATGAACACTGAAGCTTTCTTT
V gene: TRBV5-4; D gene: NA; clone size: NA; J gene: TRBJ2-5; CDR3 protein: CASSPPGSRESQYF; CDR3 DNA: TGTGCCAGCAGCCCGCCAGGGAGTAGGGAGAGCCAGTACTTC
V gene: TRBV12-3/TRBV12-4; D gene: TRBD2; clone size: many; J gene: TRBJ2-5; CDR3 protein: CASSFRGGEETQYF; CDR3 DNA: TGTGCCAGCAGTTTCCGCGGGGGGGAAGAGACCCAGTACTTC
V gene: TRBV9; D gene: TRBD2; clone size: many; J gene: TRBJ2-2; CDR3 protein: CASSVGEGLQTGELFF; CDR3 DNA: TGTGCCAGCAGCGTAGGGGAGGGACTGCAAACCGGGGAGCTGTTTTTT
V gene: TRBV5-1; D gene: NA; clone size: many; J gene: TRBJ2-5; CDR3 protein: CASSLAQGPQETQYF; CDR3 DNA: TGCGCCAGCAGCTTGGCCCAGGGACCTCAAGAGACCCAGTACTTC
V gene: TRBV7-9; D gene: NA; clone size: many; J gene: TRBJ1-6; CDR3 protein: CASSLLPPGSNSPLHF; CDR3 DNA: TGTGCCAGCAGCTTATTGCCGCCGGGCAGCAATTCACCCCTCCACTTT
V gene: TRBV6-1; D gene: NA; clone size: few; J gene: TRBJ2-7; CDR3 protein: CASRGTASYEQYF; CDR3 DNA: TGTGCCAGCAGGGGGACTGCCTCCTACGAGCAGTACTTC
V gene: TRBV7-2; D gene: NA; clone size: few; J gene: TRBJ2-5; CDR3 protein: CASSLFGETQYF; CDR3 DNA: TGTGCCAGCAGCTTATTTGGGGAGACCCAGTACTTC
V gene: TRBV4-3; D gene: NA; clone size: many; J gene: TRBJ1-2; CDR3 protein: CASSQQGKGASYGYTF; CDR3 DNA: TGCGCCAGCAGCCAACAGGGTAAAGGGGCCTCCTATGGCTACACCTTC